The text below deals with one T cell receptor (beta chain). The antigen remains unidentified. The data were obtained in a study of post-analysis software for immune sequencing data. Study details: Patients had relapsing-remitting, secondary progressive or progressive-relapsing multiple sclerosis; some lacked subtype. General study results and limits: Among multiple sclerosis patients, normalized Chao1 diversity was significantly below that of controls. The study found TRBV5-6, TRBV5-1 and TRBV20-1 among about five TRBV segments more frequent in patients than controls.

The TCR beta cDNA libraries carried unique molecular identifiers. TCRdb re-derived calls from the PCR reads in MiXCR, one entry per CDR3 protein. The sample holds some 500,000 distinct CDR3 sequences, approximately 45% seen once. Germline-derived CDR1 and CDR2 are DFQATT and SNEGSKA (reference sequence). Trimming cost V 5 bases and J 0 bases, with 14 bases left between them. This CDR3 comprises 14 residues. The chain couples TRBV20-1 to TRBJ2-7; no definite D call. The TCR was taken from a girl under 18 with multiple sclerosis. Material for sequencing was blood. The chain's CDR3 is CSAASAENSYEQYF. CDR3 sequence (DNA): TGCAGTGCTGCTAGTGCGGAGAACTCCTACGAGCAGTACTTC.